This is a list of T cell receptor beta chains from one sample in a study of multiple sclerosis patients with progressive multifocal leukoencephalopathy. TCRdb's copy holds only in-frame clones and misses some; the assay was immunoSEQ multiplex PCR. This sample yields 25,000 to 35,000 clones, of which roughly nine tenths are seen a single time; roughly 1.6% belongs to the top ten. Sequenced material: PBMCs, taken from a patient treated with natalizumab. The receptors originated from a human donor with multiple sclerosis. CDR3s include the opening cysteine and the closing phenylalanine or tryptophan. D genes are given only for firm matches. Clone size is shown for a subset of rows, as once, few, many or a class of expanded clone.

V,size,J,D,CDR3,DNA
TRBV7-2,-,TRBJ1-5,TRBD1,CASSLRDSFNPQHF,TGTGCCAGCAGCCTACGGGACAGTTTCAACCCCCAGCATTTT
TRBV5-4,-,TRBJ1-1,TRBD1,CASSLDRETEAFF,TGTGCCAGCAGCCTAGACAGGGAAACTGAAGCTTTCTTT
TRBV27,-,TRBJ1-5,-,CASSTHRVSDNQPQHF,TGTGCCAGCAGTACACACAGGGTTTCCGACAATCAGCCCCAGCATTTT
TRBV5-8,-,TRBJ2-2,-,CASSLVPQSGELFF,TGTGCCAGCAGCTTGGTGCCCCAGTCCGGGGAGCTGTTTTTT
TRBV28,-,TRBJ2-1,TRBD2,CASSGTLAGGSYNEQFF,TGTGCCAGCAGTGGCACACTAGCGGGAGGCTCCTACAATGAGCAGTTCTTC
TRBV6-6,once,TRBJ2-7,TRBD2,CASSYVTSASSYEQYF,TGTGCCAGCAGTTACGTAACTAGCGCTAGCTCCTACGAGCAGTACTTC
TRBV9,-,TRBJ2-2,-,CASSVDARGGTGELFF,TGTGCCAGCAGCGTAGATGCCAGGGGCGGCACCGGGGAGCTGTTTTTT
TRBV7-8,-,TRBJ1-6,-,CASSVTANSPLHF,TGTGCCAGCAGCGTGACGGCCAATTCACCCCTCCACTTT
TRBV27,-,TRBJ2-2,-,CASSLVGKNTGELFF,TGTGCCAGCAGTCTTGTGGGGAAAAACACCGGGGAGCTGTTTTTT
TRBV6-1,-,TRBJ2-7,-,CASMSIYEQYF,TGTGCCAGCATGTCTATCTACGAGCAGTACTTC
TRBV15,-,TRBJ2-7,TRBD2,CATSGGLAGNEQYF,TGTGCCACCAGCGGGGGACTAGCGGGAAACGAGCAGTACTTC
TRBV7-2,few,TRBJ2-7,TRBD1,CASSLDWTGGVYEQYF,TGTGCCAGCAGCTTAGATTGGACAGGTGGGGTCTACGAGCAGTACTTC